These 24 T cell receptor beta chains were all obtained from the same sample, sequenced in a study of vaccination and CD4 T cells after COVID-19. The Oncomine TCR Beta short-read assay generated sequence data from the DNA of cultured CD4+ T cells. Each CDR3 protein gets one entry after TCRdb re-called the PCR reads with MiXCR. The data hold roughly 7,900 distinct CDR3 sequences, with roughly 36% observed a single time. Specified treatment: roughly 10-day PBMC culture with coronavirus spike peptide pools or control peptides (ViraFEST assay). CD4+ T cells of the unexposed donor were collected before the COVID-19 pandemic (2011-2018). Antigens for these TCRs are unknown. Material: CD4+ T cells from blood, cultured in vitro. The receptors shown here come from a human donor in good health.

CDR3 nucleotides: TGTGCCGTGTTAGGGGACAGGGGCTGGGGCGAGCAGTACTTC. It encodes CAVLGDRGWGEQYF. J is TRBJ2-7 and V is TRBV7-2, with 10 bases fitting TRBD1. Germline-derived CDR1 and CDR2 are SGHTA and FQGNSA. Trimming removed 11 bases from V and 6 bases from J; junction bases left unmatched: 13. There are 14 residues in the CDR3.

The chain joins TRBV6-1 to TRBJ2-3; D not resolved. V lost 4 bases to trimming and J lost 5 bases, with 10 bases between them. The CDR3 has 13 amino acids. In germline, CDR1 is MNHNS, CDR2 SASEGT. In DNA form, the CDR3 reads TGTGCCAGCAGTGTCGTAATCGGAGATACGCAGTATTTT. Its translation: CASSVVIGDTQYF.

The chain carries TRBV7-9 and TRBJ2-5; D ambiguous. Germline CDR1 is SEHNR and CDR2 is FQNEAQ (reference sequence). V lost 3 bases, J lost 5 bases, and 7 bases lay in between. The CDR3 loop spans 12 amino acids. The CDR3 reads CASSFSQETQYF. For the CDR3, the DNA is TGTGCCAGCAGCTTTTCCCAGGAGACCCAGTACTTC.

The rearrangement links TRBV5-6 to TRBJ1-2, with D hard to call. V was cut by 2 bases and J by 7 bases, with 12 bases left in between. The CDR3 has 13 residues. Germline V gives CDR1 SGHDT, CDR2 YYEEEE. The CDR3 bases are TGTGCCAGCAGCTTAGGGTTGGATCGTGGCTACACCTTC. Translation: CASSLGLDRGYTF. The full variable domain, its missing parts supplied by reference TRBV5-6 and TRBJ1-2, is DAGVTQSPTHLIKTRGQQVTLRCSPKSGHDTVSWYQQALGQGPQFIFQYYEEEERQRGNFPDRFSGHQFPNYSSELNVNALLLGDSALYLCASSLGLDRGYTFGSGTRLTVV.

The gene calls are TRBV20-1 and TRBJ1-6; D unresolved. CDR1 DFQATT and CDR2 SNEGSKA come from the germline V gene (reference sequence). This CDR3 has 14 amino acids. Trimming cost V 0 bases and J 9 bases, with 12 bases left between them. The CDR3 loop is CSARDHGPGSPLHF. The CDR3 region has the DNA TGCAGTGCTAGAGATCATGGGCCAGGTTCACCCCTCCACTTT.

The chain carries TRBV10-3 and TRBJ2-1, with D unclear. The CDR3 is 13 residues long. V lost 6 bases, J lost 1 base, and 7 bases lay in between. Germline CDR1 ENHRY, CDR2 SYGVKD. The CDR3 loop reads CAIRSGSYNEQFF. CDR3 in DNA: TGTGCCATCAGGTCAGGTTCCTACAATGAGCAGTTCTTC.

This clonotype was counted a few times. The J gene is TRBJ2-3, the V gene TRBV20-1, with D possibly TRBD2 on 5 matching bases. This CDR3 is 15 amino acids long. The germline gives CDR1 DFQATT, CDR2 SNEGSKA (reference sequence). The germline V and J ends were trimmed by 1 base and 1 base, with 12 bases remaining between them. CDR3 region: CSARVPTGGTDTQYF. In DNA, the CDR3 is TGCAGTGCTAGAGTACCCACCGGGGGCACAGATACGCAGTATTTT.

A few counts support this clonotype. The genes are TRBV24-1 and TRBJ1-5, with D unresolved. The length of the CDR3 is 12 residues. Trimming shortened V by 2 bases and J by 7 bases, and 5 bases separated the two germline ends. Germline lookup yields CDR1 KGHDR and CDR2 SFDVKD. The CDR3 DNA sequence: TGTGCCACCAGTGATTCGGGACAGCCCCAGCATTTT. It codes for CATSDSGQPQHF.

This clonotype was detected only a few times. The J gene is TRBJ2-5, the V gene TRBV20-1, with 13 positions matching TRBD2. There are 17 residues in the CDR3. The V and J ends lost 1 base and 2 bases, in that order; junction bases with no gene match: 7. CDR1 is DFQATT, CDR2 SNEGSKA, per germline (reference sequence). The chain's CDR3 is CSARGATSGGAQETQYF. The CDR3 nucleotides are TGCAGTGCTAGAGGGGCTACTAGCGGGGGGGCGCAAGAGACCCAGTACTTC.

The rearrangement uses TRBV10-2 and TRBJ1-1, with 7 bases fitting TRBD1. CDR1 is WSHSY and CDR2 is SAAADI in the germline V gene. The junction had 5 bases not matched to a gene; V was cut back by 6 bases and J by 1 base. There are 14 residues in the CDR3. The CDR3 here is CASRPGGRNTEAFF. CDR3 sequence (DNA): TGCGCCAGCAGGCCAGGGGGAAGGAACACTGAAGCTTTCTTT.

This clonotype was seen a handful of times. The gene calls are TRBV7-3 and TRBJ1-2; D remains unclear. V shed 2 bases and J shed 8 bases, with 12 bases lying between them. Germline CDR1 SGHTA, CDR2 FQGTGA. The CDR3 has 13 residues. CDR3 in amino acids: CASSLGPREGYTF. Written as DNA, the CDR3 is TGTGCCAGCAGCTTAGGACCCCGAGAGGGCTACACCTTC.

The sample holds a few counts of this clonotype. V gene TRBV11-2 combines with J gene TRBJ2-7, with D perhaps TRBD1 (6 bases). The CDR3 consists of 14 residues. The germline V gene encodes CDR1 SGHAT and CDR2 FQNNGV. Trimming took off 5 bases at V and 5 bases at J, with 16 bases between the two ends. DNA of the CDR3: TGTGCCAGCAGCCTATCTGGACAGCTCGACGAGCAGTACTTC. Its protein is CASSLSGQLDEQYF.

By its share, this clonotype is large. CDR3 in DNA: TGTGCCAGCAGCTACCGGGGGGACACTGAAGCTTTCTTT. Translating gives CASSYRGDTEAFF. The chain joins TRBV7-9 to TRBJ1-1; tentatively, D is TRBD1 (5 bases). The V gene's germline CDR1 is SEHNR and CDR2 FQNEAQ (reference sequence). The CDR3 has 13 amino acids. Trimming removed 4 bases from V and 3 bases from J, with 9 bases in between.

This clonotype was seen a few times. The V call is TRBV19, the J call TRBJ1-5, with 9 bases that match TRBD1. The germline CDR1 and CDR2 sequences are LNHDA and SQIVND (reference sequence). This CDR3 comprises 16 residues. V gave up 7 bases and J gave up 7 bases; unmatched junction bases: 14. CDR3 coding DNA: TGTGCCAGTAAGAAACAGGGGGCGGCTGGTTTGCAGCCCCAGCATTTT. Its protein is CASKKQGAAGLQPQHF.

The rearrangement joins TRBV12-5 to TRBJ1-1; D is undetermined. Trimming shortened V by 4 bases and J by 3 bases, and 9 bases separated the two germline ends. Germline lookup yields CDR1 LGHNT and CDR2 FRNRAP. The CDR3 spans 13 residues. In DNA, the CDR3 is TGTGCTAGTGGTTCCAGACTGGACACTGAAGCTTTCTTT. This translates into CASGSRLDTEAFF.

The CDR3 loop is CASSSRSTEAFF. In DNA, the CDR3 is TGTGCCAGTAGTAGCCGGAGCACTGAAGCTTTCTTT. V gene TRBV19 combines with J gene TRBJ1-1; no reliable D call. The germline CDR1 and CDR2 sequences are LNHDA and SQIVND (reference sequence). The CDR3 is 12 amino acids. V dropped 4 bases and J dropped 4 bases, with 7 bases sitting between them.

In this sample, this clonotype turned up a few times. The V call is TRBV7-8, the J call TRBJ1-5; D unresolved. V lost 5 bases and J lost 2, with 13 bases in between. The length of the CDR3 is 15 residues. Germline lookup yields CDR1 SGHVS and CDR2 FQNEAQ. The CDR3 loop is CASSGGVTGNQPQHF. CDR3 nucleotide sequence: TGTGCCAGCAGCGGTGGGGTTACGGGCAATCAGCCCCAGCATTTT.

J is TRBJ2-1 and V is TRBV2, with TRBD1 matching over 8 bases. The J segment lost 2 bases and the V segment lost 5 bases, leaving 5 bases of the junction unmatched. The CDR3 spans 15 residues. In germline, CDR1 is SNHLY, CDR2 FYNNEI. CDR3 protein: CASSQDRVAYNEQFF. The CDR3 bases are TGTGCCAGCAGTCAGGACAGGGTAGCCTACAATGAGCAGTTCTTC.

This clonotype was picked up a small number of times. The CDR3 loop reads CASTPLGGTEAFF. CDR3 sequence (DNA): TGTGCCAGCACCCCCTTGGGGGGCACTGAAGCTTTCTTT. The genes are TRBV6-2 or TRBV6-3 and TRBJ1-1; the D gene is possibly TRBD1 (5 bases). The germline V gene has CDR1 MNHEY and CDR2 SVGEGT. The ends were cut back, 7 bases at V and 4 bases at J, with 13 bases in the middle. The CDR3 covers 13 residues.

This chain links TRBV18 with TRBJ1-2; D unclear. Germline CDR1 KGHSH, CDR2 LQKENI. This CDR3 comprises 13 residues. V lost 1 base and J lost 8, with 11 bases in between. Here the CDR3 DNA reads TGTGCCAGCTCACCACTTAACAGTTTAGGCTACACCTTC. Amino acid sequence: CASSPLNSLGYTF. Variable domain in full (rest from reference TRBV18 and TRBJ1-2): NAGVMQNPRHLVRRRGQEARLRCSPMKGHSHVYWYRQLPEEGLKFMVYLQKENIIDESGMPKERFSAEFPKEGPSILRIQQVVRGDSAAYFCASSPLNSLGYTFGSGTRLTVV.

V and J are TRBV20-1 and TRBJ2-7; 10 bases agree with TRBD2. From germline, CDR1 is DFQATT and CDR2 SNEGSKA (reference sequence). V dropped 1 base and J dropped 6; count of bases not matched to a gene: 3. The CDR3 is 13 residues long. The CDR3 sequence: CSARGVAGGEQYF. Written as DNA, the CDR3 is TGCAGTGCTAGAGGGGTAGCGGGGGGCGAGCAGTACTTC.

The sample holds a few counts of this clonotype. The V gene is TRBV6-1, the J gene TRBJ1-6; the D gene is possibly TRBD1 (5 bases). CDR1 MNHNS and CDR2 SASEGT come from the germline V gene. The germline V and J ends were trimmed by 9 bases and 10 bases, with 16 bases remaining between them. The CDR3 is made up of 13 amino acids. The CDR3 sequence is CASATGAESPLHF. CDR3 DNA: TGTGCCAGTGCCACCGGGGCAGAGTCACCCCTCCACTTT.

This clonotype has only a few counts. The chain recombines TRBV30 with TRBJ1-6, with D uncertain. Per the germline V gene, CDR1 is GTSNPN and CDR2 is SVGIG (reference sequence). Trimming shortened V by 0 bases and J by 3 bases, and 9 bases separated the two germline ends. The CDR3 loop spans 15 amino acids. The CDR3 sequence is CAWSVRGSYNSPLHF. CDR3 bases: TGTGCCTGGAGTGTAAGAGGCAGCTATAATTCACCCCTCCACTTT.

This rearrangement joins TRBV10-1 to TRBJ2-7, with TRBD2 identical over 7 bases. The CDR3 is 13 residues long. Per the germline V gene, CDR1 is WNHNN and CDR2 is SYGVQD (reference sequence). The V gene end was trimmed by 2 bases and the J gene end by 5 bases; junction bases not matched to a gene: 3. CDR3 amino acids: CASSEGGVNEQYF. DNA for the CDR3: TGCGCCAGCAGTGAGGGGGGGGTGAACGAGCAGTACTTC.